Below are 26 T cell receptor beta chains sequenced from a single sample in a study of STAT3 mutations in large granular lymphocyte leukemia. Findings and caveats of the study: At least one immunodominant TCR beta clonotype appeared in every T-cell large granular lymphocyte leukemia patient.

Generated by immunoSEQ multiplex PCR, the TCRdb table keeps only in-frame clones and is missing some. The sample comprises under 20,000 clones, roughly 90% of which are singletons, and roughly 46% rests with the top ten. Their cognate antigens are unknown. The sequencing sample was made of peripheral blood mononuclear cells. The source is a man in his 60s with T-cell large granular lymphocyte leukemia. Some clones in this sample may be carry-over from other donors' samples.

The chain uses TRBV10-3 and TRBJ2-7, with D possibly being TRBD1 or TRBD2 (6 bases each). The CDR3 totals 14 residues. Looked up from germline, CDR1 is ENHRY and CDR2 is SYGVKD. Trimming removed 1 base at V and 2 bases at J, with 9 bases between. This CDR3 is CAISEWGDTYEQYF. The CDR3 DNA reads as TGTGCCATCAGTGAGTGGGGGGACACCTACGAGCAGTACTTC.

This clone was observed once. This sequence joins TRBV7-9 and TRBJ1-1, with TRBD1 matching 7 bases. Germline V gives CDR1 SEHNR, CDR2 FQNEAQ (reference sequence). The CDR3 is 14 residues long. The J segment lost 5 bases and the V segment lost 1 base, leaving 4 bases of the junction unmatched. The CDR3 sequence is CASSLEGAKTEAFF. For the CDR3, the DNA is TGTGCCAGCAGCTTAGAGGGGGCGAAAACTGAAGCTTTCTTT.

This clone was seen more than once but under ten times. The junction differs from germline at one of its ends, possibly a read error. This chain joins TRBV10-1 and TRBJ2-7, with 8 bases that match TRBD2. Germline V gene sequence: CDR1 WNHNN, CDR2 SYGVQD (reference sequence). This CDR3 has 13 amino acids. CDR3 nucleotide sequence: TGCGCCAGCAGTGAGTCGGGAATTAGCGGGATCCACTTC. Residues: CASSESGISGIHF.

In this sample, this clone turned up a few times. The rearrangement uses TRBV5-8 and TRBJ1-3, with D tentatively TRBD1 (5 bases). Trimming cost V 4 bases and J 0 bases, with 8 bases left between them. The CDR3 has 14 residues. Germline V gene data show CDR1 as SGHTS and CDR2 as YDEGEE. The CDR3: CASSRDFSGNTIYF. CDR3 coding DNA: TGTGCCAGCAGCAGGGACTTCTCTGGAAACACCATATATTTT.

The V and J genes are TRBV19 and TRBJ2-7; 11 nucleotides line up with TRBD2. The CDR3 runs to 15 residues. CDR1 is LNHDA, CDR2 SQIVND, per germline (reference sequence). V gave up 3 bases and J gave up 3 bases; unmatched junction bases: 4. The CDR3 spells CASSMGLADYYEQYF. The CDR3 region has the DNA TGTGCCAGTAGTATGGGACTAGCGGACTACTACGAGCAGTACTTC.

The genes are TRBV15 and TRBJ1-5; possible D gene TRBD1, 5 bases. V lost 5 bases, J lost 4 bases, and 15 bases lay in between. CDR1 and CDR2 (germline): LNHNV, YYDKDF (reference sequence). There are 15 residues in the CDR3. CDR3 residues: CATSPGGTENQPQHF. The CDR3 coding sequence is TGTGCCACCAGCCCGGGAGGGACGGAGAATCAGCCCCAGCATTTT.

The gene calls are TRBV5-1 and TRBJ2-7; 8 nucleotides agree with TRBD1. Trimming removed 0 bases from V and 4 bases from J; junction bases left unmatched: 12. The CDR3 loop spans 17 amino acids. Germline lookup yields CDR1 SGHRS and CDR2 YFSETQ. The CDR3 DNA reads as TGCGCCAGCAGCTTGGACGGGCGGGCAGGGGGCGGATACGAGCAGTACTTC. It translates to CASSLDGRAGGGYEQYF. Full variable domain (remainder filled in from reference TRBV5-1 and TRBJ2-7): KAGVTQTPRYLIKTRGQQVTLSCSPISGHRSVSWYQQTPGQGLQFLFEYFSETQRNKGNFPGRFSGRQFSNSRSEMNVSTLELGDSALYLCASSLDGRAGGGYEQYFGPGTRLTVT.

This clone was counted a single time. This CDR3 is CASRRMTGDGQPQHF. DNA of the CDR3: TGTGCCAGCAGACGAATGACAGGGGACGGGCAGCCCCAGCATTTT. The chain couples TRBV28 to TRBJ1-5; TRBD1 agrees at 8 bases. The V and J ends lost 6 bases and 7 bases, in that order; junction bases with no gene match: 11. This CDR3 is 15 amino acids long. Germline CDR1 is MDHEN and CDR2 is SYDVKM. Variable domain in full (rest from reference TRBV28 and TRBJ1-5): DVKVTQSSRYLVKRTGEKVFLECVQDMDHENMFWYRQDPGLGLRLIYFSYDVKMKEKGDIPEGYSVSREKKERFSLILESASTNQTSMYLCASRRMTGDGQPQHFGDGTRLSIL.

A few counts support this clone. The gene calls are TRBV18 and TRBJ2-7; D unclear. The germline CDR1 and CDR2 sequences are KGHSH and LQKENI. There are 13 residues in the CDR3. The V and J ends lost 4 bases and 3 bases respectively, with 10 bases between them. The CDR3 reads CASSQGFHYEQYF. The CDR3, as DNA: TGTGCCAGCTCACAGGGTTTTCACTACGAGCAGTACTTC.

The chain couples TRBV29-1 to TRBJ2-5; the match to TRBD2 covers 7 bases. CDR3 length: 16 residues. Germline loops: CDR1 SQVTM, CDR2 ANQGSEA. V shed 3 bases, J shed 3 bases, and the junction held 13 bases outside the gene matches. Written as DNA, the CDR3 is TGCAGCGTTGAGGGGGGGGACTACCTGACAGAAGAGACCCAGTACTTC. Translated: CSVEGGDYLTEETQYF. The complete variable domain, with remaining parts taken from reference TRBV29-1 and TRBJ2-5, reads SAVISQKPSRDICQRGTSLTIQCQVDSQVTMMFWYRQQPGQSLTLIATANQGSEATYESGFVIDKFPISRPNLTFSTLTVSNMSPEDSSIYLCSVEGGDYLTEETQYFGPGTRLLVL.

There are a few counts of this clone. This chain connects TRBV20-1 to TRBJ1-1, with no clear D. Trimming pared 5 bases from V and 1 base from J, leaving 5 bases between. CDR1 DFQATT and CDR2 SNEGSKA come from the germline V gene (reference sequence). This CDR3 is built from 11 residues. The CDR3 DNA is TGCAGTGCTCGGCCGAACACTGAAGCTTTCTTT. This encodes CSARPNTEAFF.

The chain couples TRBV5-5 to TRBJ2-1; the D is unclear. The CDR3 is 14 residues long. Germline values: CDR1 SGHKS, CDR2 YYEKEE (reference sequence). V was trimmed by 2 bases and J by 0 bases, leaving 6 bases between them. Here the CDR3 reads CASSLSSSYNEQFF. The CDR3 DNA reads TGTGCCAGCAGCTTATCGAGCTCCTACAATGAGCAGTTCTTC.

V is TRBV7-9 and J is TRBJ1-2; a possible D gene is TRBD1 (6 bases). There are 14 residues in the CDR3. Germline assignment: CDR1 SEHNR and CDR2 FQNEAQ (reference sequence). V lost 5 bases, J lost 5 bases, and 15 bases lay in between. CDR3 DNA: TGTGCCAGCAGCACTTGGGACACCAGATATGGCTACACCTTC. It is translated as CASSTWDTRYGYTF.

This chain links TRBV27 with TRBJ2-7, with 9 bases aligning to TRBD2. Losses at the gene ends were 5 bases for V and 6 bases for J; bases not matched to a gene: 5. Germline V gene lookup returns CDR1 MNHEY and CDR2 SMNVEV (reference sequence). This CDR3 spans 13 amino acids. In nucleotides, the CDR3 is TGTGCCAGCAGTCTTAGCGGGAGTCCCGAGCAGTACTTC. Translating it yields CASSLSGSPEQYF.

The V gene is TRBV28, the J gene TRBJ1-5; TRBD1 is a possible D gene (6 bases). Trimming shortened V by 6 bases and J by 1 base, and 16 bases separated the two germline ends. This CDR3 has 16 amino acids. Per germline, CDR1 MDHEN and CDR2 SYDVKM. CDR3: CASSPPGAGSNQPQHF. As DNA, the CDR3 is TGTGCCAGCAGCCCTCCGGGGGCGGGAAGCAATCAGCCCCAGCATTTT.

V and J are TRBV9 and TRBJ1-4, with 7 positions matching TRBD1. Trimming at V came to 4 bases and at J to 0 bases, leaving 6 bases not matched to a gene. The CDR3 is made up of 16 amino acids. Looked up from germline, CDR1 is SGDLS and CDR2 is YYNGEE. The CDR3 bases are TGTGCCAGCAGCCTCGGGGACAGATCAACTAATGAAAAACTGTTTTTT. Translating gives CASSLGDRSTNEKLFF.

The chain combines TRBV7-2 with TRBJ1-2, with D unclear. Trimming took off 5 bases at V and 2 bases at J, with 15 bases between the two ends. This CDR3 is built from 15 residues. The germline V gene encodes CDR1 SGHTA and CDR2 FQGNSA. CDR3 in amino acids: CASSLRRDSNYGYTF. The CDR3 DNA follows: TGTGCCAGCAGCCTTCGACGCGATTCGAACTATGGCTACACCTTC.

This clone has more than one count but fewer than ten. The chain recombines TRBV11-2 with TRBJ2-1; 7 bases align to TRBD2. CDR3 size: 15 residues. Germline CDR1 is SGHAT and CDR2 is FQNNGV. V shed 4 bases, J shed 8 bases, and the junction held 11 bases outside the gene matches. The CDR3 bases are TGTGCCAGCAGCTACTGGGGGGGAGGGCCTGATGAGCAGTTCTTC. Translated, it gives CASSYWGGGPDEQFF.

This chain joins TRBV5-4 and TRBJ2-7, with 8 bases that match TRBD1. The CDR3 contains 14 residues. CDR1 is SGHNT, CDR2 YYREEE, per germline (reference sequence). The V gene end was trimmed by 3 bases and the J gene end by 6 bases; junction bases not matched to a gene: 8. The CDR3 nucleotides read TGTGCCAGCAGCTCGGACAGGGTATTGGGCGAGCAGTACTTC. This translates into CASSSDRVLGEQYF.

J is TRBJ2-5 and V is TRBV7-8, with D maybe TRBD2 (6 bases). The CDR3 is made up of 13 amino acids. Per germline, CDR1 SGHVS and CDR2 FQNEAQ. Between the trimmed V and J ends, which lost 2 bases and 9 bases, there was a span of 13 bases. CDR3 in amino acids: CASSLRQGGAQYF. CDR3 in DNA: TGTGCCAGCAGCTTACGGCAGGGAGGAGCCCAGTACTTC. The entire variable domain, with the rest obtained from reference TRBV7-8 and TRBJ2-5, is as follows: GAGVSQSPRYKVAKRGQDVALRCDPISGHVSLFWYQQALGQGPEFLTYFQNEAQLDKSGLPSDRFFAERPEGSVSTLKIQRTQQEDSAVYLCASSLRQGGAQYFGPGTRLLVL.

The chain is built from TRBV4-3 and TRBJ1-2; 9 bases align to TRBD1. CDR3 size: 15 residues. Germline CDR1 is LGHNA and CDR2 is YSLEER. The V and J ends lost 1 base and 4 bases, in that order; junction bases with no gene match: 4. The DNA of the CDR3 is TGCGCCAGCAGCCAAGGGACAGGGGCAATCTATGGCTACACCTTC. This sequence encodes CASSQGTGAIYGYTF.

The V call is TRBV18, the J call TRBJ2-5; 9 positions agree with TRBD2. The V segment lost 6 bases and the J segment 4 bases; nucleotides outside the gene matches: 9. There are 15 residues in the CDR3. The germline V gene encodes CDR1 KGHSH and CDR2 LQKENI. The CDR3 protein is CASSPLLAGVETQYF. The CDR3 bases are TGTGCCAGCTCGCCCCTCTTAGCGGGAGTAGAGACCCAGTACTTC. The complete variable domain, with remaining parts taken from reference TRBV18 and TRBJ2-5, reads NAGVMQNPRHLVRRRGQEARLRCSPMKGHSHVYWYRQLPEEGLKFMVYLQKENIIDESGMPKERFSAEFPKEGPSILRIQQVVRGDSAAYFCASSPLLAGVETQYFGPGTRLLVL.

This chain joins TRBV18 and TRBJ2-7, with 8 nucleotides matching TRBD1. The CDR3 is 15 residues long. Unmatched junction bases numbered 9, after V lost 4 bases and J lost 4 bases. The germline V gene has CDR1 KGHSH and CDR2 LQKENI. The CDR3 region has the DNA TGTGCCAGCTCACGGGCGGACAGGGATTCGTACGAGCAGTACTTC. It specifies CASSRADRDSYEQYF. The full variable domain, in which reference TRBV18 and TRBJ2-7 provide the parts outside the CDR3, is NAGVMQNPRHLVRRRGQEARLRCSPMKGHSHVYWYRQLPEEGLKFMVYLQKENIIDESGMPKERFSAEFPKEGPSILRIQQVVRGDSAAYFCASSRADRDSYEQYFGPGTRLTVT.

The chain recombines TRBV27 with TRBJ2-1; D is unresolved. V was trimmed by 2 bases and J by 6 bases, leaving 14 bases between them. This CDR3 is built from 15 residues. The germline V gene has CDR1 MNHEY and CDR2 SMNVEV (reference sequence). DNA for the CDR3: TGTGCCAGCAGTTTAGAACTGCGATTAATCAATGAGCAGTTCTTC. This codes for CASSLELRLINEQFF.

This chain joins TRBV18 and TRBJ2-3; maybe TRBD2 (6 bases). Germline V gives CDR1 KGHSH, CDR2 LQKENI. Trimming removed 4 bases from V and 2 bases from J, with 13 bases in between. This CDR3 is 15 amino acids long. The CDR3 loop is CASSRSREFTDTQYF. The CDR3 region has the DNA TGTGCCAGCTCACGTTCCCGGGAGTTCACAGATACGCAGTATTTT.

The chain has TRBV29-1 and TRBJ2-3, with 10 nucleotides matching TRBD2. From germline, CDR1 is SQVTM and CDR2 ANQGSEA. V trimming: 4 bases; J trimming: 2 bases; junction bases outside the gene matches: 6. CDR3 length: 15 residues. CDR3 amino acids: CSVVSSGSLTDTQYF. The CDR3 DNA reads TGCAGCGTTGTTTCTAGCGGGAGTCTCACAGATACGCAGTATTTT.